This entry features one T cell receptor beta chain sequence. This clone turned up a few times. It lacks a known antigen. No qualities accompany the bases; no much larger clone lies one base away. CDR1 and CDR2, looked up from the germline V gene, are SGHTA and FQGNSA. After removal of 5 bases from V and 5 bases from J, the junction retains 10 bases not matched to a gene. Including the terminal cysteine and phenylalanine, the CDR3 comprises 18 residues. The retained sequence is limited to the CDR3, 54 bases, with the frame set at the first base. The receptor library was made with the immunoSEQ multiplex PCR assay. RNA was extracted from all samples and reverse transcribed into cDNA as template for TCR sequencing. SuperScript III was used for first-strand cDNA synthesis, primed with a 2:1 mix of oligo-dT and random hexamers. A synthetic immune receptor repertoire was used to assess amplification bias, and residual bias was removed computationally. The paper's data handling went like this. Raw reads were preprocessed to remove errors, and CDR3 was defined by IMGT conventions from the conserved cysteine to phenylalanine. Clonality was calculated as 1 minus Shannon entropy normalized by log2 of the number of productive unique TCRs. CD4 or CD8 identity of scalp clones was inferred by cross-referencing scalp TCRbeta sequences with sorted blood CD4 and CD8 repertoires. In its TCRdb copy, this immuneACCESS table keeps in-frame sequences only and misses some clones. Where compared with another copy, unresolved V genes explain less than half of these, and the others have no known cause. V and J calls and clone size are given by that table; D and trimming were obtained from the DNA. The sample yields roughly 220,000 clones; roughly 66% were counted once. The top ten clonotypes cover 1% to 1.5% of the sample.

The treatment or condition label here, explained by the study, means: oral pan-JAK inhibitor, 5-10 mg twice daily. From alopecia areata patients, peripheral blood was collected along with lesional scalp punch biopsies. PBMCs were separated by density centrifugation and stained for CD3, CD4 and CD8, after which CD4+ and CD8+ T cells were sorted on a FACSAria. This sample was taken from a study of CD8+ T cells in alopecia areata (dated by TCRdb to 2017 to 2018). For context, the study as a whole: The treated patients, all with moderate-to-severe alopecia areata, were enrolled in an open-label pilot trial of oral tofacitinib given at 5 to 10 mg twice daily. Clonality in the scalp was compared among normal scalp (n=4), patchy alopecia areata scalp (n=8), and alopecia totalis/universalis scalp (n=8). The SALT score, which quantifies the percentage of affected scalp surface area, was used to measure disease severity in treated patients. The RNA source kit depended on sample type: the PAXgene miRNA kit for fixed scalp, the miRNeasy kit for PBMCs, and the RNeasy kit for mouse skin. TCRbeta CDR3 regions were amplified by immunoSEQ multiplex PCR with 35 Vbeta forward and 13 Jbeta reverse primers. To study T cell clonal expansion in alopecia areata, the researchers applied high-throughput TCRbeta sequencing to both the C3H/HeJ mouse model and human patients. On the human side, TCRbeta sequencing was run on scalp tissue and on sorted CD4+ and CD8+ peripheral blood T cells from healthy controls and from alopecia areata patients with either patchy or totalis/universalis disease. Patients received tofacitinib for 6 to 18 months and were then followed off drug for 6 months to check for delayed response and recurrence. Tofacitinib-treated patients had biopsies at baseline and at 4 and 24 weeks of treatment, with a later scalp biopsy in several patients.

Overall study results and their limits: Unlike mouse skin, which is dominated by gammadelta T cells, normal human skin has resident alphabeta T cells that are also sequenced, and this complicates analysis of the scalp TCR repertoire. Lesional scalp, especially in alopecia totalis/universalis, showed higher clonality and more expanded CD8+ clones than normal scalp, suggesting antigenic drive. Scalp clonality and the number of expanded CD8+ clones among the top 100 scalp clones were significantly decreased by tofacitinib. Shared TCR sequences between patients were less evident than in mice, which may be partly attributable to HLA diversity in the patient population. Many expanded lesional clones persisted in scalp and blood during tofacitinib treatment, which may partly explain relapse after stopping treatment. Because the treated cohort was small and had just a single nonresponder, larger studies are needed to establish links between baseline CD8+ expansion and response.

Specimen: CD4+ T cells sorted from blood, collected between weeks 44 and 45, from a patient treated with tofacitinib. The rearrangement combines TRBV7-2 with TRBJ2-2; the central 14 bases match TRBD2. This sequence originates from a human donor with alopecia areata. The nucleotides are TGTGCCAGCAGCGACAGGACTAGCGGGGGGCCCAGGACCGGGGAGCTGTTTTTT. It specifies CASSDRTSGGPRTGELFF.